The entry below gives a single T cell receptor (beta chain) sequence along with its context. Antigen unknown. The sample comes from a study of regulatory T cells in long-lasting Graves disease. Construction of TCR beta libraries relied on iRepertoire HTBI primers and on Arm-PCR targeting CDR3 regions. One entry per CDR3 protein results from TCRdb running MiXCR on the multiplex PCR reads. The profile shows 400,000 to 550,000 distinct CDR3 sequences, under 15% of them singletons. CDR1 and CDR2 from the germline V gene are DFQATT and SNEGSKA (reference sequence). Trimming at V came to 6 bases and at J to 1 base, leaving 5 bases not matched to a gene. CDR3 length: 17 amino acids. The study, taken as a whole, reports: Favored usage of TRBV28, TRBJ1-2 and TRBJ2-5 was recorded in persistent disease. Persistent cases of Graves' showed reduced TCR diversity relative to newly diagnosed patients.

Time point indicated: newly diagnosed GD, antithyroid drugs for less than 3 months. PBMC RNA served as the TCR library source. These same data were also listed under a study on T cells in Graves' hyperthyroidism and ophthalmopathy.

This chain connects TRBV20-1 to TRBJ2-2; 16 nucleotides line up with TRBD2. This TCR was sampled from a woman aged 25 to 39 with Graves disease. Sequencing was performed on peripheral blood mononuclear cells (PBMCs), taken at new diagnosis, from a patient treated with antithyroid drugs. The CDR3 sequence: CSASGTSGRGNTGELFF. CDR3 nucleotide sequence: TGCAGTGCCTCCGGGACTAGCGGGAGGGGGAACACCGGGGAGCTGTTTTTT.